These T cell receptor beta chains were read from a single sample in a study of T cell responses to AZD1222 COVID-19 vaccine. The method was immunoSEQ multiplex PCR; TCRdb's version includes in-frame clones alone and lacks a portion of them. The data show 95,000 to 150,000 clones, 75% to 90% seen once. The input for sequencing was peripheral blood, taken on day 0 of AZD1222 vaccination. The receptor set was obtained from an adult in good health. CDR3s include the opening cysteine and the closing phenylalanine or tryptophan. Each record gives: J gene, V gene, CDR3 length, CDR3 protein.

j_gene: TRBJ1-1
v_gene: TRBV11-2
len: 13
CDR3aa: CASSPPSHTEAFF

j_gene: TRBJ2-7
v_gene: TRBV6-2/TRBV6-3
len: 13
CDR3aa: CASSPDSLGEQYF

j_gene: TRBJ1-5
v_gene: TRBV19
len: 15
CDR3aa: CASTLQGASNQPQHF

j_gene: TRBJ1-6
v_gene: TRBV27
len: 22
CDR3aa: CASSRTPPGQRDRSSYNSPLHF

j_gene: TRBJ2-1
v_gene: TRBV9
len: 14
CDR3aa: CASSDQTGYNEQFF

j_gene: TRBJ2-1
v_gene: TRBV4-3
len: 17
CDR3aa: CASSQDLRDRGRLEQFF

j_gene: TRBJ2-3
v_gene: TRBV5-1
len: 15
CDR3aa: CASSLEAGITDTQYF

j_gene: TRBJ1-4
v_gene: TRBV7-9
len: 14
CDR3aa: CASSNLRTNEKLFF

j_gene: TRBJ1-2
v_gene: TRBV3-1/TRBV3-2
len: 11
CDR3aa: CASSQDRGYTF

j_gene: TRBJ1-4
v_gene: TRBV29-1
len: 15
CDR3aa: CSVLSRDRGYEKLFF

j_gene: TRBJ1-2
v_gene: TRBV2
len: 14
CDR3aa: CARVPGISDYGYTF

j_gene: TRBJ2-5
v_gene: TRBV15
len: 13
CDR3aa: CATPGDSQETQYF

j_gene: TRBJ2-7
v_gene: TRBV5-4
len: 13
CDR3aa: CASSPETIREQYF

j_gene: TRBJ1-4
v_gene: TRBV3-1/TRBV3-2
len: 16
CDR3aa: CASSQAAVATNEKLFF

j_gene: TRBJ1-2
v_gene: TRBV24-1
len: 11
CDR3aa: CAPSGSECYTF

j_gene: TRBJ2-5
v_gene: TRBV11-2
len: 15
CDR3aa: CASSLRGQPQETQYF

j_gene: TRBJ2-1
v_gene: TRBV7-2
len: 16
CDR3aa: CASSLLGGAHYNEQFF

j_gene: TRBJ2-1
v_gene: TRBV7-3
len: 14
CDR3aa: CASSTQGALNEQFF

j_gene: TRBJ1-3
v_gene: TRBV5-1
len: 15
CDR3aa: CASSFWPGGENTIYF

j_gene: TRBJ1-1
v_gene: TRBV19
len: 14
CDR3aa: CASSNRGKGTEAFF

j_gene: TRBJ2-5
v_gene: TRBV15
len: 15
CDR3aa: CATSYKTGGQETQYF

j_gene: TRBJ2-1
v_gene: TRBV18
len: 15
CDR3aa: CASSPRGGAYNEQFF

j_gene: TRBJ2-1
v_gene: TRBV13
len: 20
CDR3aa: CASSLYTRTSGRSSYNEQFF

j_gene: TRBJ2-2
v_gene: TRBV14
len: 16
CDR3aa: CASSPMGRANTGELFF

j_gene: TRBJ2-7
v_gene: TRBV27
len: 12
CDR3aa: CASRQGVSEQYF

j_gene: TRBJ2-3
v_gene: TRBV6-5
len: 14
CDR3aa: CASSYDRSTDTQYF

j_gene: TRBJ2-7
v_gene: TRBV6-2/TRBV6-3
len: 14
CDR3aa: CASSYLRVPYEQYF

j_gene: TRBJ2-3
v_gene: TRBV7-2
len: 13
CDR3aa: CASSARDSHPQYF

j_gene: TRBJ2-7
v_gene: TRBV5-6
len: 11
CDR3aa: CARGGTYEQYF

j_gene: TRBJ1-1
v_gene: TRBV5-1
len: 13
CDR3aa: CASSLDRDAEAFF

j_gene: TRBJ1-5
v_gene: TRBV27
len: 15
CDR3aa: CASSITGNSNQPQHF

j_gene: TRBJ1-1
v_gene: TRBV10-2
len: 12
CDR3aa: CASSVGNTEAFF

j_gene: TRBJ1-1
v_gene: TRBV6-5
len: 16
CDR3aa: CASSYSKFGGSTEAFF

j_gene: TRBJ2-7
v_gene: TRBV11-1
len: 16
CDR3aa: CASSPGPGQGLPEQYF

j_gene: TRBJ2-3
v_gene: TRBV6-2/TRBV6-3
len: 15
CDR3aa: CASSYGTSGPNTQYF

j_gene: TRBJ2-3
v_gene: TRBV7-9
len: 13
CDR3aa: CASSPQGGDTQYF

j_gene: TRBJ2-3
v_gene: TRBV10-3
len: 14
CDR3aa: CAISDLRRTDTQYF

j_gene: TRBJ1-4
v_gene: TRBV2
len: 16
CDR3aa: CASSPRPARVGEKLFF

j_gene: TRBJ2-2
v_gene: TRBV5-1
len: 16
CDR3aa: CASSLGTSGDTGELFF

j_gene: TRBJ2-3
v_gene: TRBV7-2
len: 15
CDR3aa: CASSLSRGGSDTQYF